The next 31 T cell receptor beta chains were all read from a single sample in a study of blood T cell repertoires in COVID-19. Profiling relied on immunoSEQ multiplex PCR, and the TCRdb table lists in-frame clones only, not all of them. The repertoire consists of 200,000 to 250,000 clones, with around 80% occurring once and the leading ten covering under 2%. The sequenced material came from peripheral blood. These receptors all stem from a woman of 80 years or more with acute or convalescent COVID-19.

This clone was observed once. This chain connects TRBV30 to TRBJ1-1; no firm D call. This CDR3 region has 13 residues. The V end was cut by 2 bases, the J end by 3 bases, with 10 bases between. Germline V lookup: CDR1 GTSNPN, CDR2 SVGIG (reference sequence). CDR3 sequence reads: CAWSWRVDTEAFF. CDR3 nucleotides: TGTGCCTGGAGTTGGAGAGTTGACACTGAAGCTTTCTTT.

This chain joins TRBV29-1 and TRBJ1-5; D is unclear. Between the trimmed V and J ends, which lost 2 bases and 5 bases, there was a span of 16 bases. The CDR3 consists of 15 residues. Per the germline V gene, CDR1 is SQVTM and CDR2 is ANQGSEA. CDR3 coding DNA: TGCAGCGTTGAAATTGAGACAAGGAGGGATCAGCCCCAGCATTTT. It codes for CSVEIETRRDQPQHF. Supplemented by reference TRBV29-1 and TRBJ1-5, the full variable domain reads SAVISQKPSRDICQRGTSLTIQCQVDSQVTMMFWYRQQPGQSLTLIATANQGSEATYESGFVIDKFPISRPNLTFSTLTVSNMSPEDSSIYLCSVEIETRRDQPQHFGDGTRLSIL.

The rearrangement links TRBV6-1 to TRBJ2-1; perhaps TRBD2 as D (7 bases). This CDR3 has 16 residues. Trimming cost V 2 bases and J 4 bases, with 15 bases left between them. Looked up from germline, CDR1 is MNHNS and CDR2 is SASEGT. The CDR3: CASSERTAGAYNEQFF. As DNA, the CDR3 is TGTGCCAGCAGTGAAAGGACGGCGGGGGCATACAATGAGCAGTTCTTC.

The rearrangement uses TRBV5-1 and TRBJ2-2, with a weak D call TRBD1 (5 bases). This CDR3 region has 14 residues. Trimming removed 0 bases from V and 6 bases from J, with 9 bases in between. CDR1 SGHRS and CDR2 YFSETQ come from the germline V gene. CDR3 amino acids: CASSLAEGAGELFF. In DNA form, the CDR3 reads TGCGCCAGCAGCTTGGCCGAAGGGGCCGGGGAGCTGTTTTTT. The whole variable domain, remainder taken from reference TRBV5-1 and TRBJ2-2, is KAGVTQTPRYLIKTRGQQVTLSCSPISGHRSVSWYQQTPGQGLQFLFEYFSETQRNKGNFPGRFSGRQFSNSRSEMNVSTLELGDSALYLCASSLAEGAGELFFGEGSRLTVL.

This rearrangement joins TRBV18 to TRBJ1-5, with 9 bases that match TRBD1. The CDR3 is made up of 16 amino acids. Trimming cost V 2 bases and J 1 base; bases outside gene matches: 3. CDR1 and CDR2 from the germline V gene are KGHSH and LQKENI. Here the CDR3 reads CASSPNRGPSNQPQHF. The CDR3 bases are TGTGCCAGCTCACCAAACAGGGGGCCCAGCAATCAGCCCCAGCATTTT.

This clone was counted only a few times. The junction and the germline gene differ at one end; a read error may be behind it. The chain couples TRBV7-9 to TRBJ2-5; TRBD2 aligns across 11 bases. The CDR3 extends over 13 amino acids. Germline V gene lookup returns CDR1 SEHNR and CDR2 FQNEAQ (reference sequence). The chain's CDR3 is CASSFEAGLAVNF. The DNA for the CDR3 is TGTGCCAGCAGCTTCGAGGCGGGACTAGCGGTGAACTTC.

CDR3 coding DNA: TGCGCGAGTAACTGGGGGGGAGCCGACGAGCAGTACTTC. Translating it yields CASNWGGADEQYF. The chain is built from TRBV5-1 and TRBJ2-7; 7 nucleotides agree with TRBD2. The CDR3 runs 13 residues. The germline V gene has CDR1 SGHRS and CDR2 YFSETQ.

This clone was detected only a few times. V is TRBV20-1 and J is TRBJ1-5; weak D call: TRBD1 (6 bases). The V gene lost 3 bases and the J gene lost 3 bases, with 9 bases spanning the gap. The germline V gene encodes CDR1 DFQATT and CDR2 SNEGSKA (reference sequence). The CDR3 has 13 residues. The DNA of the CDR3 is TGCAGTGCTAGTGCAGGGGACAATCAGCCCCAGCATTTT. Amino acid sequence: CSASAGDNQPQHF.

V is TRBV19 and J is TRBJ2-2; possible D gene TRBD1, 6 bases. V was cut by 7 bases and J by 5 bases, with 11 bases left in between. The length of the CDR3 is 13 residues. Germline CDR1 and CDR2: LNHDA and SQIVND (reference sequence). This CDR3 is CASTWQGTGELFF. The CDR3 coding sequence is TGTGCCAGTACTTGGCAGGGGACCGGGGAGCTGTTTTTT. The full variable domain, completed using reference TRBV19 and TRBJ2-2, is DGGITQSPKYLFRKEGQNVTLSCEQNLNHDAMYWYRQDPGQGLRLIYYSQIVNDFQKGDIAEGYSVSREKKESFPLTVTSAQKNPTAFYLCASTWQGTGELFFGEGSRLTVL.

The V and J genes are TRBV27 and TRBJ2-6, with D possibly matching TRBD1 (5 bases). This CDR3 region has 16 residues. Trimming left V 6 bases short and J 1 base short, with 13 bases between. CDR1 is MNHEY, CDR2 SMNVEV, per germline (reference sequence). The CDR3, as DNA: TGTGCCAGCAGGACAGACCCATCGTCTGGGGCCAACGTCCTGACTTTC. It is translated as CASRTDPSSGANVLTF.

The V call is TRBV7-8, the J call TRBJ2-7, with 9 nucleotides matching TRBD2. The CDR3 consists of 14 residues. The J segment lost 0 bases and the V segment lost 3 bases, leaving 0 bases of the junction unmatched. Germline CDR1 SGHVS, CDR2 FQNEAQ. The CDR3 is CASSFSGSSYEQYF. For the CDR3, the DNA is TGTGCCAGCAGCTTTAGCGGGAGCTCCTACGAGCAGTACTTC.

This clone was seen a single time. The J gene is TRBJ1-2, the V gene TRBV2; perhaps TRBD1 as D (6 bases). CDR3 size: 15 residues. In germline, CDR1 is SNHLY, CDR2 FYNNEI. Trimming took 6 bases from V and 0 from J, leaving 14 bases between them. In nucleotides, the CDR3 is TGTGCCAGCAGCCAAGGGGGGGGCGCTAACTATGGCTACACCTTC. Amino acids: CASSQGGGANYGYTF.

The rearrangement joins TRBV28 to TRBJ1-5; D is uncertain. Deletions cut 5 bases from V and 0 bases from J, with 11 bases between. The CDR3 sequence is 15 residues long. Per germline, CDR1 MDHEN and CDR2 SYDVKM. Here the CDR3 reads CASSHGLVSNQPQHF. As DNA, the CDR3 is TGTGCCAGCAGTCACGGACTGGTTAGCAATCAGCCCCAGCATTTT.

The chain recombines TRBV6-5 with TRBJ2-3, with no clear D. V was cut by 2 bases and J by 6 bases, with 9 bases left in between. There are 13 residues in the CDR3. From germline, CDR1 is MNHEY and CDR2 SVGAGI. The CDR3 here is CASSYGPGDTQYF. The CDR3 bases are TGTGCCAGCAGTTACGGCCCCGGGGATACGCAGTATTTT.

The chain has TRBV6-5 and TRBJ1-2, with 9 bases matching TRBD1. The CDR3 covers 16 residues. The ends lost 4 bases at V and 2 bases at J; junction bases unmatched: 8. Germline CDR1 MNHEY, CDR2 SVGAGI. In nucleotides, the CDR3 is TGTGCCAGCAGTTGGCCTACGGGACAGGGAAACTATGGCTACACCTTC. It specifies CASSWPTGQGNYGYTF.

This clone was observed a single time. The chain employs TRBV28 and TRBJ1-5; 7 bases line up with TRBD1. The length of the CDR3 is 12 residues. J gave up 7 bases and V 6 bases, and 3 bases lay outside the gene matches. The germline V gene encodes CDR1 MDHEN and CDR2 SYDVKM. The CDR3 sequence is CASSQGQQPQHF. In nucleotides, the CDR3 is TGTGCCAGCAGCCAGGGACAGCAGCCCCAGCATTTT. Based on the CDR3 plus reference TRBV28 and TRBJ1-5, the full variable domain is DVKVTQSSRYLVKRTGEKVFLECVQDMDHENMFWYRQDPGLGLRLIYFSYDVKMKEKGDIPEGYSVSREKKERFSLILESASTNQTSMYLCASSQGQQPQHFGDGTRLSIL.

The J gene is TRBJ2-6, the V gene TRBV5-4; weak D call: TRBD1 (5 bases). Germline V lookup: CDR1 SGHNT, CDR2 YYREEE (reference sequence). With 6 bases removed from V and 0 bases from J, the gap between germline ends came to 13 bases. The CDR3 extends over 16 amino acids. The CDR3 protein is CASNIGALSGANVLTF. CDR3 nucleotides: TGTGCCAGCAACATTGGGGCTCTCTCTGGGGCCAACGTCCTGACTTTC. Combining the CDR3 with reference TRBV5-4 and TRBJ2-6 gives the whole variable domain ETGVTQSPTHLIKTRGQQVTLRCSSQSGHNTVSWYQQALGQGPQFIFQYYREEENGRGNFPPRFSGLQFPNYSSELNVNALELDDSALYLCASNIGALSGANVLTFGAGSRLTVL.

The chain is built from TRBV18 and TRBJ2-1, with a tentative D call TRBD2 (6 bases). Trimming shortened V by 3 bases and J by 10 bases, and 22 bases separated the two germline ends. CDR3 length: 16 residues. CDR1 is KGHSH and CDR2 is LQKENI in the germline V gene. The CDR3 sequence: CASSPVDSLEGYEQFF. The CDR3 bases are TGTGCCAGCTCACCCGTGGACTCGCTGGAGGGGTACGAGCAGTTCTTC.

V and J are TRBV9 and TRBJ2-1; 7 positions agree with TRBD2. CDR1 and CDR2 (germline): SGDLS, YYNGEE. J gave up 9 bases and V 3 bases, and 12 bases lay outside the gene matches. The CDR3 sequence is 15 residues long. The CDR3 nucleotides read TGTGCCAGCAGCGCCCTCCTTGGCGGGGGAGTTGAGCAGTTCTTC. Its translation is CASSALLGGGVEQFF.

The chain has TRBV30 and TRBJ1-2; D is perhaps TRBD1 (5 bases). This CDR3 spans 15 amino acids. Trimming took off 0 bases at V and 7 bases at J, with 18 bases between the two ends. Germline V gives CDR1 GTSNPN, CDR2 SVGIG (reference sequence). CDR3 loop: CAWSVSKGLYGGYTF. CDR3 nucleotide sequence: TGTGCCTGGAGTGTATCGAAGGGGCTCTACGGTGGCTACACCTTC. Based on the CDR3 plus reference TRBV30 and TRBJ1-2, the full variable domain is SQTIHQWPATLVQPVGSPLSLECTVEGTSNPNLYWYRQAAGRGLQLLFYSVGIGQISSEVPQNLSASRPQDRQFILSSKKLLLSDSGFYLCAWSVSKGLYGGYTFGSGTRLTVV.

The V and J genes are TRBV19 and TRBJ1-5; 7 bases line up with TRBD1. The CDR3 totals 14 residues. V lost 5 bases and J lost 5; bases outside the gene matches: 6. Germline values: CDR1 LNHDA, CDR2 SQIVND (reference sequence). Here the CDR3 reads CASSRQGQDQPQHF. The DNA of the CDR3 is TGTGCCAGTAGTCGACAGGGTCAGGATCAGCCCCAGCATTTT.

This chain uses TRBV25-1 with TRBJ1-4, with TRBD1 matching over 7 bases. The CDR3 sequence is 13 residues long. The V segment lost 7 bases and the J segment 3 bases; nucleotides outside the gene matches: 2. In germline, CDR1 is MGHDK, CDR2 SYGVNS. The CDR3 spells CASTRGANEKLFF. CDR3 DNA sequence: TGTGCCAGCACCAGGGGGGCTAATGAAAAACTGTTTTTT.

The rearrangement uses TRBV7-2 and TRBJ1-6, with D unclear. The CDR3 is 17 residues long. The germline CDR1 and CDR2 sequences are SGHTA and FQGNSA. The V and J ends lost 1 base and 0 bases respectively, with 10 bases between them. CDR3 in amino acids: CASSLVGSSSYNSPLHF. The DNA of the CDR3 is TGTGCCAGCAGCTTAGTGGGCAGTAGCTCCTATAATTCACCCCTCCACTTT.

J is TRBJ1-5 and V is TRBV12-3 or TRBV12-4; possibly TRBD1 for D (6 bases). Trimming took 6 bases from V and 5 from J, leaving 11 bases between them. The CDR3 covers 13 residues. The DNA for the CDR3 is TGTGCCAGCAGCAGGACAGTCCATCAGCCCCAGCATTTT. Translation gives CASSRTVHQPQHF.

CDR3 DNA: TGTGCCAGCAGAGCCGGGACAGGGACAATGGACACTGAAGCTTTCTTT. Protein sequence: CASRAGTGTMDTEAFF. This chain uses TRBV27 with TRBJ1-1, with 9 bases that match TRBD1. The CDR3 length is 16 residues. V was clipped by 6 bases and J by 3 bases; unmatched bases: 11. Per the germline V gene, CDR1 is MNHEY and CDR2 is SMNVEV (reference sequence).

This sequence joins TRBV5-1 and TRBJ2-2; D not resolved. The CDR3 is made up of 15 amino acids. CDR1 and CDR2 from the germline V gene are SGHRS and YFSETQ. V was trimmed by 4 bases and J by 1 base, leaving 11 bases between them. This chain's CDR3 is CASSPKIGNTGELFF. As DNA, the CDR3 is TGCGCCAGCAGCCCGAAGATCGGGAACACCGGGGAGCTGTTTTTT.

This chain joins TRBV6-8 and TRBJ2-5; the D is unclear. Germline V gene lookup returns CDR1 MNHGY and CDR2 SAAAGT. The CDR3 has 14 amino acids. V was shortened by 2 bases and J by 2 bases, with 9 bases between the two germline ends. CDR3 sequence (DNA): TGTGCCAGCAGTTACCCGGTTTGTCAAGAGACCCAGTACTTC. It specifies CASSYPVCQETQYF.

With respect to this clone: Other DNA sequences in this sample translate to the same CDR3. The chain carries TRBV19 and TRBJ2-3; 7 bases map to TRBD2. Germline V lookup: CDR1 LNHDA, CDR2 SQIVND (reference sequence). This CDR3 region has 16 residues. After removal of 4 bases from V and 0 bases from J, the junction contained 7 bases not matched to a gene. The CDR3 loop is CASSNRGSGSTDTQYF. The CDR3 nucleotides are TGTGCCAGTAGTAACCGAGGTAGCGGGAGCACAGATACGCAGTATTTT.

V and J are TRBV3-1 (or the pseudogene TRBV3-2) and TRBJ2-1; 13 bases fit TRBD2. J lost 2 bases, V lost 1 base, and 5 bases had no gene match. This CDR3 comprises 18 residues. Germline V gives CDR1 LGHDT, CDR2 YNNKEL (reference sequence). The CDR3: CASSQAQGTSGAYNEQFF. The CDR3 DNA reads TGTGCCAGCAGCCAAGCACAGGGGACTAGCGGGGCCTACAATGAGCAGTTCTTC.

The rearrangement links TRBV6-1 to TRBJ2-1; 7 positions agree with TRBD1. Germline CDR1 is MNHNS and CDR2 is SASEGT. The CDR3 runs to 16 residues. With V trimmed by 4 bases and J by 3 bases, 9 bases remained unmatched. CDR3 sequence reads: CASSGRQGVGYNEQFF. The CDR3 DNA reads as TGTGCCAGCAGTGGAAGACAGGGTGTTGGCTACAATGAGCAGTTCTTC.

The gene calls are TRBV6-2 or TRBV6-3 and TRBJ1-2; 8 bases are shared with TRBD1. The ends lost 5 bases at V and 2 bases at J; junction bases unmatched: 7. The germline gives CDR1 MNHEY, CDR2 SVGEGT. This CDR3 has 15 amino acids. For the CDR3, the DNA is TGTGCCAGCAGTACCTCAGGGGGCGCGAACTATGGCTACACCTTC. This translates into CASSTSGGANYGYTF.